One sample yielded the 5 T cell receptor beta chains listed below, sequenced in a study of long-term antiretroviral therapy in people with HIV. Runs used v3.0 of the immunoSEQ assay and were done at survey level. Sequencing used immunoSEQ multiplex PCR; TCRdb keeps in-frame clones, though not all of them. The table has about 24,000 clones, 80% to 85% seen once. Sequencing used unsorted PBMCs, obtained at the start of antiretroviral therapy, before treatment. The receptors stem from a young woman with HIV.

This clone came up a few times. The chain uses TRBV28 and TRBJ1-5; unclear D gene. Germline lookup yields CDR1 MDHEN and CDR2 SYDVKM. V was clipped by 5 bases and J by 3 bases, with 14 bases between them. CDR3 size: 15 residues. The CDR3 sequence: CASSGPGGDNQPQHF. CDR3 nucleotide sequence: TGTGCCAGCAGTGGGCCAGGTGGGGACAATCAGCCCCAGCATTTT.

The rearrangement links TRBV7-9 to TRBJ1-3; D gene unclear. Germline V gene lookup returns CDR1 SEHNR and CDR2 FQNEAQ (reference sequence). The CDR3 is 14 residues long. The ends were cut back, 5 bases at V and 2 bases at J, with 10 bases in the middle. CDR3 residues: CASSKTDTGNTIYF. The CDR3 DNA follows: TGTGCCAGCAGCAAAACAGATACTGGAAACACCATATATTTT.

The chain combines TRBV20-1 with TRBJ2-1; 10 positions match TRBD2. With 6 bases clipped from V and 10 bases from J, the junction kept 3 bases outside the gene matches. Germline CDR1 reads DFQATT; CDR2 reads SNEGSKA (reference sequence). CDR3 size: 11 residues. CDR3 loop: CSALLAGEQFF. CDR3 DNA sequence: TGCAGTGCCTTACTAGCGGGAGAGCAGTTCTTC.

This clone was found a few times. The chain combines TRBV10-3 with TRBJ2-1; 8 nucleotides align to TRBD2. CDR3 length: 16 residues. Germline V gene lookup returns CDR1 ENHRY and CDR2 SYGVKD. Trimming removed 0 bases from V and 2 bases from J; junction bases left unmatched: 3. CDR3 DNA: TGTGCCATCAGTGAGTCTCAAGCGGGGGCCTACAATGAGCAGTTCTTC. The encoded protein is CAISESQAGAYNEQFF.

The V call is TRBV10-3, the J call TRBJ2-5; 8 positions match TRBD2. The junction had 11 bases not matched to a gene; V was cut back by 10 bases and J by 7 bases. Looked up from germline, CDR1 is ENHRY and CDR2 is SYGVKD. The CDR3 totals 13 residues. CDR3 DNA: TGTGCCACCCGGGAGGGACTGCCCGGGACCCAGTACTTC. It codes for CATREGLPGTQYF.